These T cell receptor beta chains were read from a single sample in a study of cytomegalovirus exposure and HLA in healthy donors. Clones were read by immunoSEQ multiplex PCR, and TCRdb kept only the in-frame ones, dropping some. The sample records fewer than 250,000 clones, 60% to 85% being singletons. Source material: PBMCs. These TCRs come from a woman between 35 and 50 years old in good health and CMV-seronegative. The CDR3 runs from the conserved cysteine through the conserved F or W. The D gene is left open where the match is weak. Expanded clones get a size class; other rows say once, few or many, or leave the size out.

J gene: TRBJ2-1
V gene: TRBV19
clone size: once
D gene: .
CDR3 DNA: TGTGCCAGTAATCCCCCGGGGGGCGGCCACAATGAGCAGTTCTTC
CDR3 protein: CASNPPGGGHNEQFF

J gene: TRBJ1-1
V gene: TRBV9
clone size: .
D gene: .
CDR3 DNA: TGTGCCAGCAGCGTGGGCCCGAACACTGAAGCTTTCTTT
CDR3 protein: CASSVGPNTEAFF

J gene: TRBJ2-3
V gene: TRBV5-1
clone size: .
D gene: TRBD2
CDR3 DNA: TGCGCCAGCAGCCCCGGGACTAGCGGGAGGGGCCCAGATACGCAGTATTTT
CDR3 protein: CASSPGTSGRGPDTQYF

J gene: TRBJ2-2
V gene: TRBV4-1
clone size: few
D gene: .
CDR3 DNA: TGCGCCAGCAGCCACCTACAGGAATCCGGGGAGCTGTTTTTT
CDR3 protein: CASSHLQESGELFF

J gene: TRBJ1-1
V gene: TRBV4-3
clone size: .
D gene: .
CDR3 DNA: TGCGCCAGCAGCAGGGTTTTCGGGGCTGAAGCTTTCTTT
CDR3 protein: CASSRVFGAEAFF

J gene: TRBJ1-2
V gene: TRBV2
clone size: few
D gene: TRBD1
CDR3 DNA: TGTGCCAGCAGGGTGGACAGGGACTATGGCTACACCTTC
CDR3 protein: CASRVDRDYGYTF

J gene: TRBJ1-1
V gene: TRBV5-1
clone size: .
D gene: .
CDR3 DNA: TGCGCCAGCAGCTTGGTGCAGGGGCTGGTTGCTGAAGCTTTCTTT
CDR3 protein: CASSLVQGLVAEAFF

J gene: TRBJ1-2
V gene: TRBV5-1
clone size: once
D gene: .
CDR3 DNA: TGCGCCAGCAGCTCCTACAGCTATGGCTACACCTTC
CDR3 protein: CASSSYSYGYTF

J gene: TRBJ2-1
V gene: TRBV19
clone size: few
D gene: .
CDR3 DNA: TGTGCCAGTAGTACCCGTTTTCAGGCAGGGTCCCCCTACAATGAGCAGTTCTTC
CDR3 protein: CASSTRFQAGSPYNEQFF

J gene: TRBJ1-2
V gene: TRBV29-1
clone size: .
D gene: .
CDR3 DNA: TGCAGCGTTGATGTCACAGGGAAGGGCCATGGCTACACCTTC
CDR3 protein: CSVDVTGKGHGYTF

J gene: TRBJ2-5
V gene: TRBV9
clone size: once
D gene: TRBD2
CDR3 DNA: TGTGCCAGCAGCGTAGCAAGCGGGAGACAAGAGACCCAGTACTTC
CDR3 protein: CASSVASGRQETQYF

J gene: TRBJ2-3
V gene: TRBV19
clone size: .
D gene: TRBD2
CDR3 DNA: TGTGCCAGTAAGGGGGCCATAGCGGGAGAGGGGACGCAGTATTTT
CDR3 protein: CASKGAIAGEGTQYF

J gene: TRBJ2-3
V gene: TRBV27
clone size: few
D gene: .
CDR3 DNA: TGTGCCAGCAGCTCGACAGACTCCACAGATACGCAGTATTTT
CDR3 protein: CASSSTDSTDTQYF

J gene: TRBJ2-5
V gene: TRBV2
clone size: .
D gene: .
CDR3 DNA: TGTGCCAGCAGGAGGGGGGGAGGCGAGACCCAGTACTTC
CDR3 protein: CASRRGGGETQYF

J gene: TRBJ2-7
V gene: TRBV6-5
clone size: .
D gene: TRBD1
CDR3 DNA: TGTGCCAGCAGTTCCGGGACAGGGGAAGGGCGCGAGCAGTACTTC
CDR3 protein: CASSSGTGEGREQYF

J gene: TRBJ1-1
V gene: TRBV5-4
clone size: once
D gene: .
CDR3 DNA: TGTGCCAGCAGCTTGGGGAGCTCAGGGATGAACACTGAAGCTTTCTTT
CDR3 protein: CASSLGSSGMNTEAFF

J gene: TRBJ2-2
V gene: TRBV15
clone size: .
D gene: .
CDR3 DNA: TGTGCCACCAAGACGGGGACGAACACCGGGGAGCTGTTTTTT
CDR3 protein: CATKTGTNTGELFF

J gene: TRBJ1-1
V gene: TRBV19
clone size: .
D gene: TRBD1
CDR3 DNA: TGTGCCAGCCTACGACAGGGTCGTGAAGCTTTCTTT
CDR3 protein: CASLRQGREAFF

J gene: TRBJ2-7
V gene: TRBV29-1
clone size: once
D gene: TRBD1
CDR3 DNA: TGCAGCGTGGGACAGGTTACCTCCTACGAGCAGTACTTC
CDR3 protein: CSVGQVTSYEQYF

J gene: TRBJ1-2
V gene: TRBV7-9
clone size: .
D gene: .
CDR3 DNA: TGTGCCAGCAGCCCGCGGGCAGGGGATAACTATGGCTACACCTTC
CDR3 protein: CASSPRAGDNYGYTF

J gene: TRBJ1-6
V gene: TRBV30
clone size: .
D gene: .
CDR3 DNA: TGTGCCTGGAACAGGGTAAATTCACCCCTCCACTTT
CDR3 protein: CAWNRVNSPLHF

J gene: TRBJ2-7
V gene: TRBV5-1
clone size: .
D gene: TRBD1
CDR3 DNA: TGCGCCAGCAGCTCCCGGGACAGTAGCCTCTACGAGCAGTACTTC
CDR3 protein: CASSSRDSSLYEQYF

J gene: TRBJ1-2
V gene: TRBV9
clone size: .
D gene: TRBD1
CDR3 DNA: TGTGCCAGCAGCGTAGGAGGGACAGGATCTAACTATGGCTACACCTTC
CDR3 protein: CASSVGGTGSNYGYTF

J gene: TRBJ2-2
V gene: TRBV4-2
clone size: .
D gene: TRBD2
CDR3 DNA: TGTGCCAGCAGCCAAGAGAAGGCTAGCGGGAGGGCCGGGGAGCTGTTTTTT
CDR3 protein: CASSQEKASGRAGELFF

J gene: TRBJ2-1
V gene: TRBV4-3
clone size: .
D gene: .
CDR3 DNA: TGCGCCAGCAGCCCGGGACTCCCCGGCCCGGAGCAGTTCTTC
CDR3 protein: CASSPGLPGPEQFF

J gene: TRBJ2-2
V gene: TRBV7-2
clone size: .
D gene: .
CDR3 DNA: TGTGCCAGCAGCTTAGTTGCGGGACTGAACACCGGGGAGCTGTTTTTT
CDR3 protein: CASSLVAGLNTGELFF

J gene: TRBJ1-1
V gene: TRBV27
clone size: .
D gene: TRBD1
CDR3 DNA: TGTGCCAGCAGGCAGGGACAGGGGGCGATGAACACTGAAGCTTTCTTT
CDR3 protein: CASRQGQGAMNTEAFF

J gene: TRBJ1-1
V gene: TRBV2
clone size: .
D gene: .
CDR3 DNA: TGTGCCAGCTCTGCTCCGCCGCGGGGTTCAGGGGAAGCTTTCTTT
CDR3 protein: CASSAPPRGSGEAFF

J gene: TRBJ2-2
V gene: TRBV5-1
clone size: .
D gene: .
CDR3 DNA: TGCGCCAGCAGCTCCGGGACTGACACCGGGGAGCTGTTTTTT
CDR3 protein: CASSSGTDTGELFF

J gene: TRBJ1-6
V gene: TRBV7-3
clone size: few
D gene: TRBD1
CDR3 DNA: TGTGCCAGCAGTTATGGGACAGGATCAGATTCACCCCTCCACTTT
CDR3 protein: CASSYGTGSDSPLHF

J gene: TRBJ1-2
V gene: TRBV4-3
clone size: few
D gene: TRBD1
CDR3 DNA: TGCGCCAGCAGCCAAGGACAGGGTGGCTACACCTTC
CDR3 protein: CASSQGQGGYTF

J gene: TRBJ2-6
V gene: TRBV5-6
clone size: .
D gene: TRBD2
CDR3 DNA: TGTGCCAGCAGCATTGGGAGGGTCCCCACCAACGTCCTGACTTTC
CDR3 protein: CASSIGRVPTNVLTF

J gene: TRBJ1-2
V gene: TRBV15
clone size: .
D gene: TRBD1
CDR3 DNA: TGTGCCACCAGCAGCCTCGAACAGGGGCGAAGTGACTATGGCTACACCTTC
CDR3 protein: CATSSLEQGRSDYGYTF

J gene: TRBJ2-1
V gene: TRBV9
clone size: .
D gene: TRBD2
CDR3 DNA: TGTGCCAGCAGCGTAGGAATAGCGGGGTCCCTCGATAATGAGCAGTTCTTC
CDR3 protein: CASSVGIAGSLDNEQFF

J gene: TRBJ1-5
V gene: TRBV6-5
clone size: few
D gene: TRBD1
CDR3 DNA: TGTGCCAGCAGTCGACAGGGGGCAGGCAATCAGCCCCAGCATTTT
CDR3 protein: CASSRQGAGNQPQHF

J gene: TRBJ1-2
V gene: TRBV19
clone size: .
D gene: .
CDR3 DNA: TGTGCCACCCAGGCGTCAGGCCTCTATGGCTACACCTTC
CDR3 protein: CATQASGLYGYTF

J gene: TRBJ2-5
V gene: TRBV4-1
clone size: .
D gene: TRBD2
CDR3 DNA: TGCGCCAGCAGCCGAAGGGTCGGGACTAGCGGGAGTGAGACCCAGTACTTC
CDR3 protein: CASSRRVGTSGSETQYF

J gene: TRBJ1-5
V gene: TRBV30
clone size: .
D gene: .
CDR3 DNA: TGTGCCTGGAGTGCGGGTAGAACCCGGGGGCCCCAGCATTTT
CDR3 protein: CAWSAGRTRGPQHF

J gene: TRBJ1-2
V gene: TRBV5-1
clone size: .
D gene: TRBD1
CDR3 DNA: TGCGCCAGCAGCTACGACAGGGGTGGCTACACCTTC
CDR3 protein: CASSYDRGGYTF

J gene: TRBJ1-1
V gene: TRBV5-1
clone size: .
D gene: TRBD1
CDR3 DNA: TGCGCCAGCAGCTTGCCGGGACAGATGAACACTGAAGCTTTCTTT
CDR3 protein: CASSLPGQMNTEAFF

J gene: TRBJ1-1
V gene: TRBV19
clone size: .
D gene: TRBD1
CDR3 DNA: TGTGCCAGTAGTACCCAACAGGGGCTGGCTTTCTTT
CDR3 protein: CASSTQQGLAFF

J gene: TRBJ2-2
V gene: TRBV7-3
clone size: .
D gene: .
CDR3 DNA: TGTGCCAGCAGTAATGACATCGCTGGGGAGCTGTTTTTT
CDR3 protein: CASSNDIAGELFF

J gene: TRBJ1-1
V gene: TRBV5-8
clone size: .
D gene: .
CDR3 DNA: TGTGCCAGCAGCTTGGAGGAGGGGACTGAAGCTTTCTTT
CDR3 protein: CASSLEEGTEAFF

J gene: TRBJ1-1
V gene: TRBV14
clone size: .
D gene: .
CDR3 DNA: TGTGCCAGCAGCCAACGGGGGGGAGCGGCTTTCTTT
CDR3 protein: CASSQRGGAAFF

J gene: TRBJ2-2
V gene: TRBV9
clone size: .
D gene: .
CDR3 DNA: TGTGCCAGCAGCGTAAGGCAGGGGGGATACGGGGAGCTGTTTTTT
CDR3 protein: CASSVRQGGYGELFF

J gene: TRBJ2-7
V gene: TRBV11-3
clone size: few
D gene: .
CDR3 DNA: TGTGCCAGCAGCTTTATACAGGGATCCGAGCAGTACTTC
CDR3 protein: CASSFIQGSEQYF

J gene: TRBJ2-2
V gene: TRBV18
clone size: .
D gene: .
CDR3 DNA: TGTGCCAGCTCACCACCTGGAGGGAAGGGGACCGGGGAGCTGTTTTTT
CDR3 protein: CASSPPGGKGTGELFF

J gene: TRBJ1-5
V gene: TRBV19
clone size: .
D gene: TRBD1
CDR3 DNA: TGTGCCAGTAGTATAGATCGGGGACAGGGGAATCAGCCCCAGCATTTT
CDR3 protein: CASSIDRGQGNQPQHF

J gene: TRBJ1-1
V gene: TRBV29-1
clone size: .
D gene: TRBD1
CDR3 DNA: TGCAGCGTTGAAGGTTGGACAGGCGCCATCACTGAAGCTTTCTTT
CDR3 protein: CSVEGWTGAITEAFF

J gene: TRBJ2-5
V gene: TRBV25-1
clone size: .
D gene: .
CDR3 DNA: TGTGCCAGCAGTGAACAGAGAGGTTGGGAGACCCAGTACTTC
CDR3 protein: CASSEQRGWETQYF

J gene: TRBJ1-4
V gene: TRBV4-2
clone size: .
D gene: TRBD1
CDR3 DNA: TGTGCCAGCAGCCAAGATGCATTGACAGGGGGGCAGGAAAAACTGTTTTTT
CDR3 protein: CASSQDALTGGQEKLFF

J gene: TRBJ2-5
V gene: TRBV5-4
clone size: few
D gene: .
CDR3 DNA: TGTGCCAGCAGCCCCGCCCGGTCACCTTACCAGTACTTC
CDR3 protein: CASSPARSPYQYF

J gene: TRBJ1-1
V gene: TRBV19
clone size: .
D gene: TRBD1
CDR3 DNA: TGTGCCAGTAGGGACAGGGTCGAGGACACTGAAGCTTTCTTT
CDR3 protein: CASRDRVEDTEAFF

J gene: TRBJ2-3
V gene: TRBV15
clone size: .
D gene: TRBD2
CDR3 DNA: TGTGCCACCAGCAGAGATCGGAGTACGGGGGGTACGCAGTATTTT
CDR3 protein: CATSRDRSTGGTQYF

J gene: TRBJ1-2
V gene: TRBV6-5
clone size: once
D gene: .
CDR3 DNA: TGTGCCAGCAGGGGCACTCTTAACTATGGCTACACCTTC
CDR3 protein: CASRGTLNYGYTF

J gene: TRBJ2-1
V gene: TRBV9
clone size: .
D gene: TRBD2
CDR3 DNA: TGTGCCAGCAGCGTAGAAGGGGCTAGCGGGCAAGTCTACAATGAGCAGTTCTTC
CDR3 protein: CASSVEGASGQVYNEQFF

J gene: TRBJ2-2
V gene: TRBV4-3
clone size: .
D gene: .
CDR3 DNA: TGCGCCAGCAGCTCTAGCTTGAACACCGGGGAGCTGTTTTTT
CDR3 protein: CASSSSLNTGELFF

J gene: TRBJ1-5
V gene: TRBV15
clone size: .
D gene: .
CDR3 DNA: TGTGCCACCAGCGAACAGGGCGGCCAGCCCCAGCATTTT
CDR3 protein: CATSEQGGQPQHF

J gene: TRBJ1-1
V gene: TRBV19
clone size: once
D gene: .
CDR3 DNA: TGTGCCAGTAGTAGCCGGACACTTAACACTGAAGCTTTCTTT
CDR3 protein: CASSSRTLNTEAFF

J gene: TRBJ2-1
V gene: TRBV9
clone size: .
D gene: TRBD2
CDR3 DNA: TGTGCCAGCAGCGACCTAGCGGGAGGTGGTGAGCAGTTCTTC
CDR3 protein: CASSDLAGGGEQFF